This passage covers 26 T cell receptor beta chains from one sample sequenced in a study of human T cells and chemical hapten exposure. TCRdb recomputed calls from the RACE reads with MiXCR, one row per CDR3 protein. The data hold approximately 370,000 distinct CDR3 sequences, with 4.5% to 7% observed a single time. Time point given: pre-sensitization, week 0. This sample's treatment: therapeutic diphenylcyclopropenone sensitization with weekly scalp DPC. The material sequenced was whole blood, taken in connection with sensitization to the hapten diphenylcyclopropenone (DPC). Receptors originate from a woman between 18 and 30 years old with alopecia areata. Some clones in this sample may be carry-over from other donors' samples.

This clonotype was counted between two and nine times. Its ends do not fully match the called genes, so a read error is possible. The V gene is TRBV20-1, the J gene TRBJ2-3; 9 bases fit TRBD1. CDR1 is DFQATT, CDR2 SNEGSKA, per germline (reference sequence). CDR3 length: 15 amino acids. The CDR3 sequence is CSARGTGGFTDTQYF. CDR3 bases: TGCAGTGCCAGAGGAACAGGGGGCTTCACAGATACGCAGTATTTT.

Many counts were recorded for this clonotype. The chain is built from TRBV4-3 and TRBJ1-4; D is perhaps TRBD1 (5 bases). The CDR3 spans 15 residues. Germline V CDR1 and CDR2: LGHNA, YSLEER. V lost 1 base and J 8 bases, leaving 14 bases between the germline ends. The CDR3 here is CASSQARGKWEKLFF. The CDR3 region has the DNA TGCGCCAGCAGCCAAGCGAGGGGAAAATGGGAAAAACTGTTTTTT.

With respect to this clonotype: A much larger clonotype is one base distant, so this may be a read error. The chain joins TRBV5-6 to TRBJ2-5, with D uncertain. The CDR3 consists of 14 residues. Looked up from germline, CDR1 is SGHDT and CDR2 is YYEEEE. CDR3 in DNA: TGTGTCAGCAGCTTGCCCGGAGTGAGAGAGACCCAGTACTTC. It codes for CVSSLPGVRETQYF.

This clonotype was detected a few times. The V and J genes are TRBV2 and TRBJ1-1, with D unresolved. Per the germline V gene, CDR1 is SNHLY and CDR2 is FYNNEI. V was shortened by 3 bases and J by 5 bases, with 13 bases between the two germline ends. This CDR3 contains 14 residues. CDR3 protein: CASSENWFETEAFF. CDR3 nucleotide sequence: TGTGCCAGCAGTGAGAATTGGTTCGAAACTGAAGCTTTCTTT.

This clonotype was seen many times. This chain connects TRBV7-2 to TRBJ2-4; D is undetermined. The germline V and J ends were trimmed by 5 bases and 0 bases, with 17 bases remaining between them. The germline CDR1 and CDR2 sequences are SGHTA and FQGNSA. The CDR3 contains 17 residues. CDR3 bases: TGTGCCAGCAGCACTCGCCCAGCAATCCTAGCCAAAAACATTCAGTACTTC. Protein: CASSTRPAILAKNIQYF.

This clonotype came up many times. This rearrangement joins TRBV7-8 to TRBJ2-5, with no clear D. CDR1 and CDR2 from the germline V gene are SGHVS and FQNEAQ. V was trimmed by 3 bases and J by 4 bases, leaving 15 bases between them. CDR3 length equals 15 residues. This CDR3 reads CASSLGSESTETQYF. The CDR3 DNA reads as TGTGCCAGCAGCTTGGGCAGTGAGAGTACAGAGACCCAGTACTTC.

The V call is TRBV6-5, the J call TRBJ1-1; no clear D. Trimming stripped 6 bases from V and 2 bases from J, with 16 bases between. The CDR3 is made up of 15 amino acids. The germline gives CDR1 MNHEY, CDR2 SVGAGI. The CDR3 DNA reads TGTGCCAGCAGCGGACCGTATGAACTTAACACTGAAGCTTTCTTT. Translated, it gives CASSGPYELNTEAFF.

This clonotype was observed a few times. The gene calls are TRBV7-8 and TRBJ2-2; either TRBD1 or TRBD2 may fit D (6 bases each). CDR3 size: 17 residues. Germline lookup yields CDR1 SGHVS and CDR2 FQNEAQ. V was cut by 1 base and J by 0 bases, with 12 bases left in between. This chain's CDR3 is CASSLGGGHPNTGELFF. CDR3 bases: TGTGCCAGCAGCTTAGGAGGGGGGCACCCGAACACCGGGGAGCTGTTTTTT.

This clonotype was counted ten times or more. The DNA of the CDR3 is TGTGCCAGTGAAGACAGGGTCTCCGGAGGCGAGCAGTACTTC. It codes for CASEDRVSGGEQYF. The gene calls are TRBV7-2 and TRBJ2-7, with 7 bases lining up with TRBD1. V shed 9 bases and J 6 bases; nucleotides not matched to a gene: 14. The CDR3 runs to 14 residues. CDR1 is SGHTA, CDR2 FQGNSA, per germline. The whole variable domain, remainder taken from reference TRBV7-2 and TRBJ2-7, is GAGVSQSPSNKVTEKGKDVELRCDPISGHTALYWYRQSLGQGLEFLIYFQGNSAPDKSGLPSDRFSAERTGGSVSTLTIQRTQQEDSAVYLCASEDRVSGGEQYFGPGTRLTVT.

The rearrangement uses TRBV4-3 and TRBJ1-4; D might be TRBD1 (6 bases). The germline V and J ends were trimmed by 6 bases and 4 bases, with 15 bases remaining between them. CDR1 LGHNA and CDR2 YSLEER come from the germline V gene. The CDR3 has 15 amino acids. This CDR3 is CASRSIGRGNEKLFF. The CDR3, as DNA: TGCGCCAGCAGATCCATCGGCAGGGGTAATGAAAAACTGTTTTTT.

V usage is TRBV5-1 and J usage is TRBJ1-6, with a tentative D call TRBD1 (5 bases). V shed 0 bases and J shed 11 bases, with 18 bases lying between them. Germline V gene data show CDR1 as SGHRS and CDR2 as YFSETQ. The CDR3 covers 16 residues. Written as DNA, the CDR3 is TGCGCCAGCAGCTTGGATTCCCGCCAGGGCTCAACACCCCTCCACTTT. Translation gives CASSLDSRQGSTPLHF.

This CDR3 is CASSPLKWTGLSEQYF. The DNA of the CDR3 is TGTGCCAGCAGTCCGCTGAAGTGGACAGGGCTTAGCGAGCAGTACTTC. The rearrangement joins TRBV6-2 or TRBV6-3 to TRBJ2-7; 8 nucleotides line up with TRBD1. From germline, CDR1 is MNHEY and CDR2 SVGEGT. The CDR3 runs 16 residues. V dropped 5 bases and J dropped 6; count of bases not matched to a gene: 15.

The table lists this clonotype with many counts. The chain carries TRBV3-1 and TRBJ1-2; no definite D call. The CDR3 covers 14 residues. Germline lookup yields CDR1 LGHDT and CDR2 YNNKEL (reference sequence). The germline V and J ends were trimmed by 1 base and 4 bases, with 10 bases remaining between them. The CDR3 nucleotides are TGTGCCAGCAGCCAAGGGCAGAGTAGCTATGGCTACACCTTC. Encoded protein: CASSQGQSSYGYTF.

Only a few counts were recorded for this clonotype. The chain carries TRBV29-1 and TRBJ1-3; no clear D. The CDR3 is 13 amino acids. V was trimmed by 6 bases and J by 4 bases, leaving 13 bases between them. CDR1 and CDR2 (germline): SQVTM, ANQGSEA. The CDR3 coding sequence is TGCAGCGTGGAGGCAGGAGACGGAAACACCATATATTTT. Encoded protein: CSVEAGDGNTIYF.

There are a few counts of this clonotype. The rearrangement links TRBV4-3 to TRBJ2-7; D is unresolved. The length of the CDR3 is 13 residues. The V end lost 2 bases, the J end lost 4 bases, and 9 bases lay between the germline ends. CDR1 and CDR2 from the germline V gene are LGHNA and YSLEER. CDR3: CASSQSYGYEQYF. The DNA of the CDR3 is TGCGCCAGCAGCCAATCTTATGGGTACGAGCAGTACTTC.

This clonotype has more than one count but fewer than ten. This chain links TRBV7-9 with TRBJ2-3, with D perhaps TRBD2 (6 bases). The CDR3 is 16 amino acids. Per germline, CDR1 SEHNR and CDR2 FQNEAQ (reference sequence). Trimming stripped 5 bases from V and 3 bases from J, with 18 bases between. CDR3 DNA sequence: TGTGCCAGCAGCCTCCCGCGGGCGGGGCCGACAGATACGCAGTATTTT. This sequence encodes CASSLPRAGPTDTQYF.

The chain employs TRBV7-9 and TRBJ1-1, with no clear D. V was shortened by 2 bases and J by 2 bases, with 9 bases between the two germline ends. CDR3 size: 14 residues. Germline V lookup: CDR1 SEHNR, CDR2 FQNEAQ (reference sequence). In DNA form, the CDR3 reads TGTGCCAGCAGCTTACTAGAGGGAAACACTGAAGCTTTCTTT. Its translation: CASSLLEGNTEAFF.

This clonotype was seen more than once but under ten times. The gene calls are TRBV10-3 and TRBJ1-6, with D possibly being TRBD1 (6 bases). V dropped 6 bases and J dropped 8 bases, with 14 bases sitting between them. The CDR3 is 14 amino acids. Germline CDR1 is ENHRY and CDR2 is SYGVKD. CDR3 protein: CAIRSGAVDSPLHF. The CDR3 DNA reads TGTGCCATCAGATCGGGGGCGGTTGATTCACCCCTCCACTTT.

The V and J genes are TRBV6-1 and TRBJ2-3; TRBD1 agrees at 7 bases. V was pared by 9 bases and J by 2 bases, with 5 bases of the junction left unmatched. There are 13 residues in the CDR3. The germline gives CDR1 MNHNS, CDR2 SASEGT. The CDR3 here is CASEGADTDTQYF. In DNA form, the CDR3 reads TGTGCCAGTGAGGGGGCGGACACAGATACGCAGTATTTT.

This clonotype was detected only a few times. The rearrangement uses TRBV6-2 or TRBV6-3 and TRBJ2-7; the D gene is possibly TRBD2 (5 bases). V lost 1 base to trimming and J lost 1 base, with 14 bases between them. The germline gives CDR1 MNHEY, CDR2 SVGEGT. The CDR3 runs 16 residues. CDR3 sequence (DNA): TGTGCCAGCAGTTACTACGGGGTTCAAATTTCCTACGAGCAGTACTTC. It specifies CASSYYGVQISYEQYF.

Only one count was recorded for this clonotype. A much bigger clone sits one base away, suggesting this may be a read error. The J gene is TRBJ1-5, the V gene TRBV6-2 or TRBV6-3; the match to TRBD1 covers 10 bases. Trimming cost V 5 bases and J 6 bases; bases outside gene matches: 4. Germline lookup yields CDR1 MNHEY and CDR2 SVGEGT. The CDR3 runs 14 residues. In DNA form, the CDR3 reads TGTGCCAGCAGTCACGGACAGGGGGTTCAGCCCCAGCATTTT. It translates to CASSHGQGVQPQHF.

V and J are TRBV5-1 and TRBJ2-5, with 9 bases that match TRBD2. After removal of 6 bases from V and 4 bases from J, the junction contained 4 bases not matched to a gene. Germline CDR1 reads SGHRS; CDR2 reads YFSETQ. This CDR3 is built from 13 residues. The CDR3 DNA reads TGCGCCAGCACCCTAGCGGGGAGAGAGACCCAGTACTTC. This encodes CASTLAGRETQYF.

This clonotype has a handful of counts. The chain links TRBV7-3 to TRBJ1-2; D ambiguous. V lost 1 base and J lost 0, with 12 bases in between. Germline V gene data show CDR1 as SGHTA and CDR2 as FQGTGA. The CDR3 has 16 amino acids. The DNA of the CDR3 is TGTGCCAGCAGCTTAAATTCTCCAGGCCCTAACTATGGCTACACCTTC. This sequence encodes CASSLNSPGPNYGYTF. Variable domain in full (rest from reference TRBV7-3 and TRBJ1-2): GAGVSQTPSNKVTEKGKYVELRCDPISGHTALYWYRQSLGQGPEFLIYFQGTGAADDSGLPNDRFFAVRPEGSVSTLKIQRTERGDSAVYLCASSLNSPGPNYGYTFGSGTRLTVV.

This clonotype was found many times. This sequence joins TRBV7-9 and TRBJ2-7; D may be TRBD2 (6 bases). The CDR3 contains 16 residues. Germline V CDR1 and CDR2: SEHNR, FQNEAQ (reference sequence). V was trimmed by 2 bases and J by 2 bases, leaving 16 bases between them. The DNA for the CDR3 is TGTGCCAGCAGCTTATCTGGCGGGACCATCACCTACGAGCAGTACTTC. This encodes CASSLSGGTITYEQYF.

The V gene is TRBV14, the J gene TRBJ2-2; no definite D call. The CDR3 totals 14 residues. Germline loops: CDR1 SGHDN, CDR2 FVKESK. V lost 2 bases, J lost 5 bases, and 9 bases lay in between. The CDR3 region is CASSQRTPTGELFF. CDR3 nucleotides: TGTGCCAGCAGCCAACGTACCCCTACCGGGGAGCTGTTTTTT.

The CDR3 nucleotides are TGTGCCAGCAGTTTATCAGACAGGGGTCTTGGGGCCAACGTCCTGACTTTC. This codes for CASSLSDRGLGANVLTF. The chain joins TRBV27 to TRBJ2-6; TRBD1 agrees at 8 bases. In germline, CDR1 is MNHEY, CDR2 SMNVEV (reference sequence). J lost 3 bases, V lost 0 bases, and 4 bases had no gene match. The CDR3 has 17 residues.